This T cell receptor beta chain was retrieved from a study of T-cell memory formation after mild COVID-19 listed by TCRdb under 2021. In terms of the full investigation: Most TCR sequence clusters were specific to one of the two donors. The cohort comprised two young, previously healthy adult volunteers, one female and one male. Longitudinal TCRalpha and TCRbeta repertoire sequencing tracked T-cell clones expanding and contracting after mild COVID-19 in two donors. The investigation overall reported the following: Some responding clones were detected in pre-infection memory, suggesting pre-existing cross-reactive memory T cells joined the SARS-CoV-2 response. From day 15 to 85, contracting clones showed balanced CD4/CD8 phenotypes, whereas a second wave of clones that expanded from day 15 to 37 leaned towards CD4+. Contracting CD4+ clones were found mainly in CM and EM memory subsets, while CD8+ clones were enriched in EMRA. Only a couple of mild cases were covered by the study, and larger cohorts that include severe cases with pre-infection samples were considered necessary. Whether the second-wave clones peaking on day 37 were SARS-CoV-2 specific was not confirmed.

Instrument on record: Illumina NovaSeq 6000. TCRalpha and TCRbeta cDNA libraries were constructed by 5'RACE with constant-segment primers, with sample barcodes and unique molecular identifiers being introduced. Trizol reagent was used to extract RNA from every sample. The libraries were amplified in two PCR steps, and the second step added a second sample barcode and Illumina TruSeq adapters. Sequencing of the libraries was done on an Illumina NovaSeq, producing 2 x 150 bp paired-end reads. As for how the authors treated the data: With migec v1.2.7, reads were demultiplexed and then collapsed into UMI-guided consensus sequences. Using mixcr v2.1.11, UMI consensuses were aligned to TRA and TRB V and J templates and then assembled into clonotypes. Expanded or contracted clonotypes were those called significant by both edgeR and NoisET, with noise models trained on biological replicates. For edgeR calls, the thresholds were a false discovery rate-adjusted p below 0.01 and a log2 fold-change of 1. As an exploratory analysis of dynamics, max-normalized trajectories of the 1000 most abundant clonotypes were examined with PCA combined with hierarchical clustering. Separately sequenced CD4+ and CD8+ repertoires were used to assign a CD4 or CD8 phenotype to each responding clone. TCRdb took the public reads, trimmed them with fastp at Q25, ran MiXCR for clone calling and kept in-frame beta chains. All rows with the same CDR3 protein become a single entry with the most common DNA and genes. The V and J calls here are based on TCRdb, not the publication. Recorded for this sample are approximately 350,000 distinct CDR3 sequences; roughly 13% of them occurred a single time. The top ten clonotypes cover about 20% of the sample.

As to this clonotype: Its binding antigen is unknown. Base qualities were left out, and no much larger clone turns up one base away.

Ficoll-Paque density gradient centrifugation was used to isolate PBMCs. According to the germline V gene (reference sequence), CDR1 reads LGHDT and CDR2 reads YNNKEL. The CDR3 contains 13 residues, cysteine and phenylalanine counted. Only the CDR3 portion is preserved as DNA: 39 bases, with reading frame beginning at the first base. Deletion took 0 bases off V and 4 bases off J, with a span of 7 bases between the germline ends. Recombination connected TRBV3-1 to TRBJ2-7; no D gene call is confident. The sequence was collected from a man younger than 35 who had mild COVID-19 (a few samples of this study predate the infection). The sample titles of this study are shuffled in the database, so cell type and time point are left out; the donor was told from shared clones. Material for sequencing was PBMCs or a T cell subset sorted from them (not recorded which). The CDR3 reads CASSQDGPYEQYF. The DNA sequence reads TGTGCCAGCAGCCAAGATGGCCCATACGAGCAGTACTTC.